The clone carrying this TCR beta chain was counted at least ten times. The antigen is not known. The authors obtained PBMCs from more than 8 ml of fresh peripheral blood. This entry is derived from a study of T cells in Graves' hyperthyroidism and ophthalmopathy. Study outcomes and limitations: Most thyroid-expanded clonotypes above 0.001 were also found in blood.

V lost 6 bases, J lost 4 bases, and 24 bases stayed unmatched. Germline assignment: CDR1 MNHNS and CDR2 SASEGT. The CDR3 is made up of 20 amino acids. The CDR3 regions of TCR beta were amplified from RNA transcripts. TCR CDR3 underwent first-round RT-PCR with the HTBI primer set. One entry per CDR3 protein results from TCRdb running MiXCR on the multiplex PCR reads. The sample has about 560,000 distinct CDR3 sequences, 16% seen once. The chain is built from TRBV6-1 and TRBJ1-5, with 7 bases identical to TRBD1. This TCR came from a woman aged 18-29 years with Graves' hyperthyroidism. Sequencing was done on a sample of blood. CDR3 bases: TGTGCCAGCAGCCCCAGACCTCCGGGACAGAGTTTAAACTCAAATCAGCCCCAGCATTTT. As protein: CASSPRPPGQSLNSNQPQHF.